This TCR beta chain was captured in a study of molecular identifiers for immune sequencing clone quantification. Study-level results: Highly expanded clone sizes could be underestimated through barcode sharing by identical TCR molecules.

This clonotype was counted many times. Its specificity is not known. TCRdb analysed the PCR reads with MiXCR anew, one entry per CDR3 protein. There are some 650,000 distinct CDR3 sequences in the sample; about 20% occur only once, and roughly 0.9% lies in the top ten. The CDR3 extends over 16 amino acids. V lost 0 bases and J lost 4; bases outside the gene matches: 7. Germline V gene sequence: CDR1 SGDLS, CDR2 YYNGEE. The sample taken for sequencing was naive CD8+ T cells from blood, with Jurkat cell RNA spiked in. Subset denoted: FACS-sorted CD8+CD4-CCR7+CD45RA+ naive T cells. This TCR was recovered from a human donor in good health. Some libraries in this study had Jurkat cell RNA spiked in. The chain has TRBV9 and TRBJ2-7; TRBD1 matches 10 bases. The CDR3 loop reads CASSVDDRGLVYEQYF. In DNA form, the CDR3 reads TGTGCCAGCAGCGTAGACGACAGGGGGCTGGTATACGAGCAGTACTTC.